Below are 23 T cell receptor beta chains sequenced from a single sample in a study of blood T cells in healthy people across ages. For the second PCR, which ran for about 6 to 11 cycles, a sample-barcoded 5' primer and a J-beta primer mix were used. TCRdb itself ran the 5' RACE reads through MiXCR, one entry per CDR3 protein. The sample shows some 900,000 distinct CDR3 sequences, 25% to 30% of them seen only once. Sequencing input: blood. All receptors derive from an elderly woman in good health.

A word on this clonotype: The CDR3 carries no conserved terminal phenylalanine or tryptophan, so it likely arises from a read error. The chain is built from TRBV6-1 and TRBJ2-5; D unclear. Germline assignment: CDR1 MNHNS and CDR2 SASEGT. V lost 3 bases, J lost 1 base, and 12 bases lay in between. CDR3 length equals 15 residues. CDR3 sequence reads: CASSDRGRSQETQYC. CDR3 bases: TGTGCCAGCAGTGACCGCGGACGGAGCCAAGAGACCCAGTACTGC.

The sample holds many counts of this clonotype. This rearrangement joins TRBV20-1 to TRBJ2-7; D not certain. Deletions cut 6 bases from V and 5 bases from J, with 23 bases between. This CDR3 has 15 residues. CDR1 is DFQATT, CDR2 SNEGSKA, per germline (reference sequence). CDR3 DNA sequence: TGCAGTGCCCCGAATCCCCTTAGAAGTGCCGACGAGCAGTACTTC. This encodes CSAPNPLRSADEQYF.

This clonotype was observed a handful of times. This may be a read error: a much more frequent sequence differs by one nucleotide. This chain uses TRBV6-5 with TRBJ2-5; 7 bases are a match to TRBD2. The J call is doubtful: the DNA matches TRBJ2-7 better. The CDR3 totals 16 residues. Germline V gives CDR1 MNHEY, CDR2 SVGAGI. Written as DNA, the CDR3 is TGTGCCAGCAGTTACTCCGGGCGGGGGTCATCCCACGAGCAGTACTTC. The encoded protein is CASSYSGRGSSHEQYF.

The rearrangement joins TRBV2 to TRBJ1-2; TRBD1 aligns across 8 bases. In germline, CDR1 is SNHLY, CDR2 FYNNEI. The CDR3 is made up of 15 amino acids. The V gene end was trimmed by 3 bases and the J gene end by 4 bases; junction bases not matched to a gene: 7. CDR3 DNA sequence: TGTGCCAGCAGTGAGGGTCAGGGGGCCATCTATGGCTACACCTTC. This codes for CASSEGQGAIYGYTF.

A note on this clonotype: This may be a read error: a much more frequent sequence differs by one nucleotide. The J gene is TRBJ2-3, the V gene TRBV10-2, with a weak D call TRBD1 (6 bases). The CDR3 is 12 amino acids. Looked up from germline, CDR1 is WSHSY and CDR2 is SAAADI. The CDR3 spells CTSRQGTDTQYF. CDR3 nucleotide sequence: TGCACCAGTCGACAGGGCACAGATACGCAGTATTTT.

The chain couples TRBV10-3 to TRBJ2-5; D unclear. Trimming stripped 6 bases from V and 4 bases from J, with 12 bases between. The germline CDR1 and CDR2 sequences are ENHRY and SYGVKD. This CDR3 has 13 amino acids. CDR3: CAISTGPSETQYF. The CDR3 nucleotides are TGTGCCATCAGCACGGGCCCTTCAGAGACCCAGTACTTC.

The gene calls are TRBV18 and TRBJ1-4; tentative D call: TRBD1 (6 bases). The CDR3 runs to 17 residues. V lost 2 bases and J lost 0, with 13 bases in between. Germline V CDR1 and CDR2: KGHSH, LQKENI. This chain's CDR3 is CASSPSQGFATNEKLFF. For the CDR3, the DNA is TGTGCCAGCTCACCAAGCCAGGGGTTTGCAACTAATGAAAAACTGTTTTTT.

This clonotype was detected a few times. This may be a read error, as it is one base from a much larger clone. J is TRBJ2-7 and V is TRBV7-2, with 7 bases identical to TRBD1. CDR3 length equals 14 residues. The germline V gene encodes CDR1 SGHTA and CDR2 FQGNSA. The CDR3, as DNA: TGTGCCGGCAGCCTACACGGGACAGCCTACGAGCAGTACTTC. Translation gives CAGSLHGTAYEQYF.

The gene calls are TRBV30 and TRBJ2-3; D unclear. The CDR3 length is 13 residues. Trimming left V 2 bases short and J 1 base short, with 7 bases between. CDR1 is GTSNPN and CDR2 is SVGIG in the germline V gene (reference sequence). The CDR3 region is CAWSLGGTDTQYF. CDR3 DNA sequence: TGTGCCTGGAGTCTGGGCGGCACAGATACGCAGTATTTT.

This clonotype came up many times. The chain joins TRBV9 to TRBJ2-3; D is undetermined. The CDR3 is made up of 14 amino acids. Trimming took off 0 bases at V and 0 bases at J, with 5 bases between the two ends. Looked up from germline, CDR1 is SGDLS and CDR2 is YYNGEE. CDR3 protein: CASSVAPSTDTQYF. The CDR3 DNA follows: TGTGCCAGCAGCGTAGCCCCAAGCACAGATACGCAGTATTTT.

J is TRBJ2-1 and V is TRBV9; TRBD2 aligns across 8 bases. V shed 4 bases, J shed 4 bases, and the junction held 7 bases outside the gene matches. The CDR3 is 15 amino acids. Looked up from germline, CDR1 is SGDLS and CDR2 is YYNGEE. The CDR3 is CASSTASGRYNEQFF. The CDR3 nucleotides read TGTGCCAGCAGCACCGCCAGCGGGAGATACAATGAGCAGTTCTTC.

The chain employs TRBV6-6 and TRBJ2-1, with a weak D call TRBD1 (6 bases). Germline values: CDR1 MNHNY, CDR2 SVGAGI (reference sequence). CDR3 size: 15 residues. The V gene lost 4 bases and the J gene lost 3 bases, with 13 bases spanning the gap. The DNA for the CDR3 is TGTGCCAGCAGTTTACAGGGACGCCACTACAATGAGCAGTTCTTC. Protein sequence: CASSLQGRHYNEQFF.

The chain links TRBV7-9 to TRBJ1-4, with 10 nucleotides matching TRBD1. CDR3 length: 16 amino acids. Germline values: CDR1 SEHNR, CDR2 FQNEAQ (reference sequence). V trimming: 5 bases; J trimming: 3 bases; junction bases outside the gene matches: 6. The CDR3 loop is CASSPTGGNPNEKLFF. The CDR3 coding sequence is TGTGCCAGCAGCCCGACAGGGGGCAACCCTAATGAAAAACTGTTTTTT.

In this sample, this clonotype turned up many times. The chain joins TRBV10-2 to TRBJ2-5, with TRBD2 identical over 8 bases. The CDR3 has 18 amino acids. Germline V gene data show CDR1 as WSHSY and CDR2 as SAAADI. The trim removed 3 bases at V and 4 bases at J, leaving 16 bases unmatched. CDR3 protein: CASSDVPTSGYFGETQYF. CDR3 DNA sequence: TGCGCCAGCAGTGACGTCCCCACTAGCGGATACTTCGGAGAGACCCAGTACTTC.

This clonotype was counted at least ten times. The CDR3 spells CASSLPASGANVLTF. The CDR3 coding sequence is TGTGCCAGCAGCCTCCCCGCCTCTGGGGCCAACGTCCTGACTTTC. The chain carries TRBV28 and TRBJ2-6; no reliable D call. CDR1 and CDR2 (germline): MDHEN, SYDVKM. V was cut by 6 bases and J by 0 bases, with 9 bases left in between. The CDR3 loop spans 15 amino acids.

The chain combines TRBV5-4 with TRBJ2-5, with 7 bases matching TRBD2. The CDR3 extends over 16 amino acids. After removal of 3 bases from V and 1 base from J, the junction contained 9 bases not matched to a gene. Germline loops: CDR1 SGHNT, CDR2 YYREEE (reference sequence). The CDR3 spells CASSSEPRGVQETQYF. The CDR3 nucleotides are TGTGCCAGCAGCTCCGAGCCTCGGGGGGTCCAAGAGACCCAGTACTTC.

This clonotype was detected many times. V is TRBV4-3 and J is TRBJ2-7; D is unresolved. Germline V gives CDR1 LGHNA, CDR2 YSLEER. The CDR3 runs to 13 residues. The V end lost 0 bases, the J end lost 2 bases, and 5 bases lay between the germline ends. CDR3 protein: CASSQDLPYEQYF. The CDR3 nucleotides read TGCGCCAGCAGCCAAGATCTACCCTACGAGCAGTACTTC.

This sequence joins TRBV12-5 and TRBJ2-1; tentative D call: TRBD1 (6 bases). The V end was cut by 3 bases, the J end by 0 bases, with 9 bases between. This CDR3 is 15 amino acids long. The V gene's germline CDR1 is LGHNT and CDR2 FRNRAP. CDR3 sequence (DNA): TGTGCTAGTGGTTTTGGGGGCCACTCCTACAATGAGCAGTTCTTC. Encoded protein: CASGFGGHSYNEQFF.

A note on this clonotype: Its ends do not fully match the called genes, so a read error is possible. The chain carries TRBV28 and TRBJ2-7, with TRBD2 identical over 10 bases. The CDR3 runs to 15 residues. In germline, CDR1 is MDHEN, CDR2 SYDVKM. The CDR3 is CASSTTSGLTYGQYF. The CDR3 coding sequence is TGTGCCAGCAGCACGACTAGCGGGCTGACCTACGGGCAGTACTTC.

Ten or more counts support this clonotype. The chain is built from TRBV5-5 and TRBJ2-1; 9 bases align to TRBD1. Unmatched junction bases numbered 6, after V lost 4 bases and J lost 4 bases. Germline CDR1 reads SGHKS; CDR2 reads YYEKEE (reference sequence). This CDR3 is 15 amino acids long. CDR3 sequence (DNA): TGTGCCAGCAGCGAGGGACAGGGACTGTACAATGAGCAGTTCTTC. The encoded protein is CASSEGQGLYNEQFF.

This chain uses TRBV11-2 with TRBJ2-5, with a possible D match to TRBD1 (6 bases). Trimming left V 1 base short and J 1 base short, with 10 bases between. Germline V gene sequence: CDR1 SGHAT, CDR2 FQNNGV. The CDR3 runs 15 residues. The CDR3 is CASSLAWTAQETQYF. CDR3 nucleotide sequence: TGTGCCAGCAGCTTAGCATGGACAGCCCAAGAGACCCAGTACTTC. Drawing the rest from reference TRBV11-2 and TRBJ2-5, the complete variable domain is EAGVAQSPRYKIIEKRQSVAFWCNPISGHATLYWYQQILGQGPKLLIQFQNNGVVDDSQLPKDRFSAERLKGVDSTLKIQPAKLEDSAVYLCASSLAWTAQETQYFGPGTRLLVL.

This clonotype has at least ten counts. This chain's CDR3 is CSANRDQETQYF. DNA for the CDR3: TGCAGTGCCAACCGGGACCAAGAGACCCAGTACTTC. The rearrangement links TRBV20-1 to TRBJ2-5; D not resolved. The CDR3 runs to 12 residues. Per the germline V gene, CDR1 is DFQATT and CDR2 is SNEGSKA (reference sequence). V was cut by 6 bases and J by 0 bases, with 8 bases left in between.

The chain carries TRBV20-1 and TRBJ2-1; 9 bases line up with TRBD2. The CDR3 spans 16 residues. Germline V lookup: CDR1 DFQATT, CDR2 SNEGSKA (reference sequence). The trim removed 3 bases at V and 7 bases at J, leaving 13 bases unmatched. CDR3 nucleotide sequence: TGCAGTGCTAGCCCTGGCGGGGGGGCCGTGCGGAATGAGCAGTTCTTC. This encodes CSASPGGGAVRNEQFF.